One sample yielded the 11 T cell receptor beta chains listed below, sequenced in a study of T cell responses to AZD1222 COVID-19 vaccine. TCRdb's table, derived via immunoSEQ multiplex PCR, lists solely in-frame clones and lacks some. The profile shows some 150,000 clones, roughly 90% of them singletons. The sample in question was peripheral blood, obtained 28 days after the second AZD1222 dose. These receptors were taken from an adult who received the AZD1222 COVID-19 vaccine.

The chain couples TRBV2 to TRBJ1-6; weak D call: TRBD1 (5 bases). Looked up from germline, CDR1 is SNHLY and CDR2 is FYNNEI. This CDR3 spans 14 amino acids. Trimming removed 3 bases at V and 9 bases at J, with 12 bases between. The CDR3 region has the DNA TGTGCCAGCAGTGACAGGGCTGGGGGTTCACCCCTCCACTTT. Translation: CASSDRAGGSPLHF.

This clone has just a few counts. The chain employs TRBV6-4 and TRBJ2-1; 11 nucleotides match TRBD2. Germline CDR1 reads MRHNA; CDR2 reads SNTAGT. The CDR3 has 15 residues. V gave up 5 bases and J gave up 5 bases; unmatched junction bases: 5. DNA of the CDR3: TGTGCCAGCAGTCCCTCTAGCGGGGGGAACAATGAGCAGTTCTTC. Translating it yields CASSPSSGGNNEQFF.

V gene TRBV9 combines with J gene TRBJ1-3; maybe TRBD1 (6 bases). Looked up from germline, CDR1 is SGDLS and CDR2 is YYNGEE. The CDR3 covers 17 residues. V was pared by 4 bases and J by 4 bases, with 21 bases between. This CDR3 is CASSPKTQGNHGNTIYF. The CDR3, as DNA: TGTGCCAGCAGCCCTAAAACCCAGGGGAACCACGGAAACACCATATATTTT.

V is TRBV30 and J is TRBJ2-3; the match to TRBD2 covers 7 bases. CDR3 length equals 14 residues. The trim removed 1 base at V and 2 bases at J, leaving 3 bases unmatched. The germline gives CDR1 GTSNPN, CDR2 SVGIG (reference sequence). The DNA for the CDR3 is TGTGCCTGGAGTGAGGCGGGGGTCACAGATACGCAGTATTTT. Translated: CAWSEAGVTDTQYF.

The chain joins TRBV6-6 to TRBJ1-2; D not resolved. Germline lookup yields CDR1 MNHNY and CDR2 SVGAGI (reference sequence). Trimming cost V 7 bases and J 6 bases, with 9 bases left between them. This CDR3 is 11 amino acids long. In DNA form, the CDR3 reads TGTGCCAGCAATCGGCCGGATGGCTACACCTTC. Its translation: CASNRPDGYTF.

The chain has TRBV11-2 and TRBJ2-3, with D possibly matching TRBD2 (7 bases). The CDR3 loop spans 17 amino acids. Per the germline V gene, CDR1 is SGHAT and CDR2 is FQNNGV. Trimming removed 1 base from V and 0 bases from J, with 14 bases in between. This CDR3 reads CASSLGPSGGSTDTQYF. DNA of the CDR3: TGTGCCAGCAGCTTAGGCCCGTCGGGGGGCAGCACAGATACGCAGTATTTT.

Here the CDR3 DNA reads TGTGCCAGCAGCTTAGGAGGGAGAGATGGCTACACCTTC. Translating gives CASSLGGRDGYTF. The gene calls are TRBV5-5 and TRBJ1-2; D gene ambiguous. V was clipped by 2 bases and J by 6 bases, with 11 bases between them. Germline V lookup: CDR1 SGHKS, CDR2 YYEKEE (reference sequence). The CDR3 extends over 13 amino acids.

The V and J genes are TRBV21-1 and TRBJ1-2. TRBV21-1 is a listed pseudogene. This CDR3 is built from 14 residues. CDR3 amino acids: CASSSPAGMGGYTF. The CDR3, as DNA: TGTGCCAGCAGCTCCCCGGCCGGGATGGGCGGCTACACCTTC.

The CDR3 here is CASTQPGRAGGYTF. The CDR3 nucleotides read TGTGCCAGCACCCAGCCGGGCAGGGCGGGTGGCTACACCTTC. The chain recombines TRBV28 with TRBJ1-2; perhaps TRBD1 as D (5 bases). Germline CDR1 MDHEN, CDR2 SYDVKM. This CDR3 is 14 amino acids long. The V gene lost 7 bases and the J gene lost 7 bases, with 19 bases spanning the gap.

The chain employs TRBV7-6 and TRBJ2-3; 8 nucleotides line up with TRBD2. Trimming at V came to 0 bases and at J to 5 bases, leaving 7 bases not matched to a gene. Germline V gene lookup returns CDR1 SGHVS and CDR2 FNYEAQ. The length of the CDR3 is 16 residues. CDR3 loop: CASSLADSGVRDTQYF. In nucleotides, the CDR3 is TGTGCCAGCAGCTTAGCAGATAGCGGGGTCAGAGATACGCAGTATTTT.

The chain uses TRBV3-1 (or the pseudogene TRBV3-2) and TRBJ1-6; a weak D match, TRBD1 (5 bases). The length of the CDR3 is 15 residues. The germline CDR1 and CDR2 sequences are LGHDT and YNNKEL (reference sequence). V was clipped by 1 base and J by 10 bases, with 14 bases between them. CDR3 loop: CASSQGGGVWSPLHF. CDR3 DNA: TGTGCCAGCAGCCAAGGGGGAGGGGTTTGGTCACCCCTCCACTTT.